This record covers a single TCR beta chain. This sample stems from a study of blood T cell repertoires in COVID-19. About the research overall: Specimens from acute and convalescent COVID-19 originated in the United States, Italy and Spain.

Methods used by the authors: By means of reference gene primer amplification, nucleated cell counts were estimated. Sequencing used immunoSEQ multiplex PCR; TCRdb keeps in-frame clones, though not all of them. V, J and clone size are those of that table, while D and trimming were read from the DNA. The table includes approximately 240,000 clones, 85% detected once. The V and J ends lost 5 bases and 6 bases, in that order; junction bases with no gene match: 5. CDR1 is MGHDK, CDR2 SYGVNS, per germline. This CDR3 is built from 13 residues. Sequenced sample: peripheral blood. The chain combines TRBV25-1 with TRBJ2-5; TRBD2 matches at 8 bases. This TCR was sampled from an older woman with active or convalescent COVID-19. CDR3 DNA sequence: TGTGCCAGCAGTACAGCGGGAGAAAAGACCCAGTACTTC. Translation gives CASSTAGEKTQYF.